This T cell receptor (beta chain) emerged from a study of graft-versus-host responses after intestinal transplantation. Study-level information: Multivisceral, liver-intestinal, or isolated intestinal transplants were given to recipients.

Concerning this clone: Its specificity is not known.

Processing was applied to graft tissue in order to liberate intraepithelial and lamina propria lymphocytes. V was cut by 5 bases and J by 0 bases, with 8 bases left in between. The CDR3 totals 14 residues. CDR1 is PRHDT and CDR2 is FYEKMQ in the germline V gene (reference sequence). Assay: immunoSEQ multiplex PCR; the TCRdb copy retains only in-frame clones and omits some. There are 7,500 to 9,500 clones in the sample; 80% to 85% occur only once, and 10% lies in the top ten. Study results and limitations: The authors found GvH clones in recipient marrow, some appearing first in ileum or blood. Allografts carried high graft-versus-host to host-versus-graft clonal ratios in patients having graft-donor T cell macrochimerism.

The sample consisted of ileum tissue, taken about 130 days after transplant. This TCR was recovered from a human patient who received an intestinal transplant, so some T cells may come from the graft donor. The gene calls are TRBV13 and TRBJ1-3; D might be TRBD1 (5 bases). For the CDR3, the DNA is TGTGCCAGCAGCCGGGGGGTCTCTGGAAACACCATATATTTT. Translated, it gives CASSRGVSGNTIYF.